A selection of T cell receptor beta chains follows, all from one sample in a study of T cell repertoires in cytomegalovirus infection. Which antigens these TCRs recognize remains unknown. TCRdb reprocessed the reads with MiXCR, giving one entry per CDR3 protein. The sample carries roughly 920,000 distinct CDR3 sequences, approximately 32% recorded once. The sample here was cultured CD8+ T cells from PBMCs, taken from culture after CMV antigen stimulation. The receptors originated from a human donor in good health (CMV status not recorded). Some clones in this sample may be carry-over from other donors' samples. CDR3s leave out the opening cysteine and the closing phenylalanine or tryptophan.

j_call	v_call	cdr3_aa
TRBJ2-1	TRBV7-3	ASSFRLAGEEEQF
TRBJ2-7	TRBV7-9	ASSLEFSVSGISSSYVEQY
TRBJ2-4	TRBV7-2	ASSVQGDKNIQY
TRBJ1-2	TRBV25-1	AVKDRNNYGYT
TRBJ2-7	TRBV4-2	ASSPSGLAGGRSYEQY
TRBJ1-1	TRBV4-1	ASSQDPRQTEAF
TRBJ1-2	TRBV7-2	ASSLSGLNPYYGYT
TRBJ1-1	TRBV29-1	SLSGGTEAF
TRBJ2-2	TRBV5-6	ASSFFSGELF
TRBJ1-6	TRBV7-9	ASSWDSHNSPLH
TRBJ2-3	TRBV7-2	ASSLVGGSGDTQY
TRBJ2-5	TRBV28	ASSSLDREYQETQY
TRBJ1-5	TRBV6-1	ASSQTPGAYQPQH
TRBJ2-7	TRBV7-9	ASSLVAGESSYEQY
TRBJ2-5	TRBV6-2/TRBV6-3	ASSYFGQGASRETQY
TRBJ1-1	TRBV7-1	ASSPSSKAVTEAF
TRBJ1-2	TRBV4-2	ASSRTPTENNYGYT
TRBJ2-1	TRBV6-6	ASSYSVRDRGPNEQF
TRBJ1-1	TRBV6-2/TRBV6-3	ASSYFSHTEAF
TRBJ1-4	TRBV4-1	ASSQDQEELF
TRBJ2-7	TRBV7-9	ASSKSSYEQY
TRBJ1-6	TRBV27	ASSLRQGGSPLH
TRBJ1-4	TRBV7-6	ASSFRRDSLGEKLF
TRBJ1-6	TRBV10-3	AIMASLYNSPLH
TRBJ2-3	TRBV6-6	ASTYPSTDTQY
TRBJ2-1	TRBV28	ASSLSVMDNSYNEQF
TRBJ2-1	TRBV7-6	ASSPGVGQPYNEQF
TRBJ1-2	TRBV2	ASSVSGDVYGYT
TRBJ2-1	TRBV28	ASSRPGTGIEQF
TRBJ2-1	TRBV4-1	ASSQAHSSEQF
TRBJ2-2	TRBV9	ASSPRVGTSNTGELF
TRBJ1-5	TRBV7-2	ASSTDGTYHSNQPQH
TRBJ1-6	TRBV7-9	ASSSGPRGSPLH
TRBJ1-1	TRBV7-9	ASSDSQGSNTEAF
TRBJ1-4	TRBV4-1	ASSQDGGKGNEKLF
TRBJ1-5	TRBV29-1	SVEDPGNGDQPQH
TRBJ2-5	TRBV12-5	ASGSNRDPVRETQY
TRBJ2-1	TRBV6-6	ASKPQDRGAYNEQF
NA	TRBV6-1	ASSETAVPWVTQH
TRBJ1-2	TRBV5-5	ASSSTGGRVGYGYT
TRBJ2-1	TRBV7-9	ASSTGRSLYNEQF
TRBJ2-3	TRBV10-1	ASSERRGADTQY
TRBJ1-1	TRBV7-9	ASSSKGQGYTEAF
TRBJ1-4	TRBV6-1	ASGYRTGWEDEKLF
TRBJ1-1	TRBV4-1	ASSHRQGMNTEAF
TRBJ2-4	TRBV2	ASSATTVAKNIQY
TRBJ2-1	TRBV6-5	ASSYSISGDNEQF
TRBJ2-5	TRBV7-2	ASSSRSLGGTQY